This TCR beta chain derives from a study of vaccination effects on CD4 cells after COVID-19. Once cultured for about 9 days, the cells underwent separation to obtain CD4+ T cells. Each person got two doses of an mRNA SARS-CoV-2 vaccine, BNT162b2 or mRNA-1273. Looked up from germline, CDR1 is SGHRS and CDR2 is YFSETQ. This CDR3 is 13 amino acids long. The V gene lost 0 bases and the J gene lost 0 bases, with 3 bases spanning the gap. The data were produced by immunoSEQ multiplex PCR, yet TCRdb's version contains in-frame clones alone and is incomplete. The sample yields 45,000 or so clones, roughly 70% seen once. As regards this clone: Its target is unknown.

The specimen was CD4+ T cells from PBMCs cultured without peptide, collected after COVID-19 vaccination. This clonotype was obtained from a human donor who received a COVID-19 vaccine. This sequence joins TRBV5-1 and TRBJ1-1; D gene unclear. The CDR3 here is CASSLGLNTEAFF. In DNA, the CDR3 is TGCGCCAGCAGCTTGGGGCTGAACACTGAAGCTTTCTTT.